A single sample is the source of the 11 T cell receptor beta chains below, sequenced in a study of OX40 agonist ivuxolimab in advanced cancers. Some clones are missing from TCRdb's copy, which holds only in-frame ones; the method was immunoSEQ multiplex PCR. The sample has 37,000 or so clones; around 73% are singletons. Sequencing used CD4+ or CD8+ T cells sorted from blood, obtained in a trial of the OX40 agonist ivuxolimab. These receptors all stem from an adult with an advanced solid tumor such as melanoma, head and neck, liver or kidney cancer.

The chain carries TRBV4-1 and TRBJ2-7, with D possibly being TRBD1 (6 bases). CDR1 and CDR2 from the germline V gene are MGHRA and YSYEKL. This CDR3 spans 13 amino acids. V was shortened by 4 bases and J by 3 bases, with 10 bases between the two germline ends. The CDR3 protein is CASSPVGGYEQYF. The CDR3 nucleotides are TGCGCCAGCAGCCCAGTAGGGGGCTACGAGCAGTACTTC.

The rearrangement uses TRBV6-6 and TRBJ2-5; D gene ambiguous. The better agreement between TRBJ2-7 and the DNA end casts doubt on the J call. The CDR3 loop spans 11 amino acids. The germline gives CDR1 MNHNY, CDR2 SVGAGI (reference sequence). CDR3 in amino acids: CASSYVYEQYF. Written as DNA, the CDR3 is TGTGCCAGCAGTTACGTCTACGAGCAGTACTTC.

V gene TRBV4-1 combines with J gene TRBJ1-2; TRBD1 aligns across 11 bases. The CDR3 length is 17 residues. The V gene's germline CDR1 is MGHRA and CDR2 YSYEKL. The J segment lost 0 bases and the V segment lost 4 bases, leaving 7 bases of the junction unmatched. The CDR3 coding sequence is TGCGCCAGCAGCCCTTCCGGGACAGGGGGATCTAACTATGGCTACACCTTC. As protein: CASSPSGTGGSNYGYTF.

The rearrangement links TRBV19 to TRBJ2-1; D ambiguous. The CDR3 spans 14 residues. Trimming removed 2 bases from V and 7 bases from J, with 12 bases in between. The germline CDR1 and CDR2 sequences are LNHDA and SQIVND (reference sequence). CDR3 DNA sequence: TGTGCCAGTAGTATAATGACTCCCGGTAATGAGCAGTTCTTC. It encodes CASSIMTPGNEQFF.

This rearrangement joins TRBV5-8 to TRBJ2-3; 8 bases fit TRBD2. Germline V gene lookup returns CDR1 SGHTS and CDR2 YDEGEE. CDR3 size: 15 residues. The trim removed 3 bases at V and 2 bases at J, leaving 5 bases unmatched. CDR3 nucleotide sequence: TGTGCCAGCAGCTGGGAACTAGCGGTCACAGATACGCAGTATTTT. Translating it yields CASSWELAVTDTQYF.

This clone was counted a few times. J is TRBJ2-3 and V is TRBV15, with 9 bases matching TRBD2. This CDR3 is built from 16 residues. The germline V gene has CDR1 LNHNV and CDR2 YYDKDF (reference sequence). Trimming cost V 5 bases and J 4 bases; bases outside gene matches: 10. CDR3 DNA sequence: TGTGCCACCAGCCCCGGCGGGGGGGCCTTAGCAGATACGCAGTATTTT. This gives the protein CATSPGGGALADTQYF.

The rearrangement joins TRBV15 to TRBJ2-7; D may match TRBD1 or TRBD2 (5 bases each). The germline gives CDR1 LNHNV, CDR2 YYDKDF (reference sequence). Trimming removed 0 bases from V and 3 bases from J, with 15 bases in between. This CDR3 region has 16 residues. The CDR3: CATSRDRPGPDYEQYF. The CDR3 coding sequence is TGTGCCACCAGCAGAGATCGCCCGGGACCGGACTACGAGCAGTACTTC.

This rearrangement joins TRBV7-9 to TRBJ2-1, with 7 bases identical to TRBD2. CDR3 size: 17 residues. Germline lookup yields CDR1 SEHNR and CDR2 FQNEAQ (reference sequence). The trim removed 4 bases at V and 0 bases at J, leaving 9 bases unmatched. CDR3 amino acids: CASSSGWAGDSYNEQFF. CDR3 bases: TGTGCCAGCAGCTCCGGGTGGGCGGGAGACTCCTACAATGAGCAGTTCTTC.

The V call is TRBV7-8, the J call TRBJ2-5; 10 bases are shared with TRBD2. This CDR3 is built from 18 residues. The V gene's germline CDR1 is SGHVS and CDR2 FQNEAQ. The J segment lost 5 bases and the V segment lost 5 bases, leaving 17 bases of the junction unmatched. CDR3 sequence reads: CASSHGLLAGDEEETQYF. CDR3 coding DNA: TGTGCCAGCAGCCATGGTTTGCTAGCGGGAGACGAGGAGGAGACCCAGTACTTC.

CDR3 sequence (DNA): TGTGCCAGCAGTTCCACAGGGTACTATGGCTACACCTTC. Its translation is CASSSTGYYGYTF. The chain has TRBV28 and TRBJ1-2, with D perhaps TRBD1 (6 bases). From germline, CDR1 is MDHEN and CDR2 SYDVKM. The CDR3 contains 13 residues. Trimming removed 4 bases from V and 3 bases from J, with 9 bases in between.

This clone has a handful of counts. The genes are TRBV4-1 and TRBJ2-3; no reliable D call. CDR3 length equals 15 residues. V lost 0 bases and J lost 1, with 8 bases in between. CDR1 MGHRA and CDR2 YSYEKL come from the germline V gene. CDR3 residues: CASSQDGSRTDTQYF. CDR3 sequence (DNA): TGCGCCAGCAGCCAAGACGGTTCGCGCACAGATACGCAGTATTTT.